Listed here are 11 T cell receptor beta chains from one sample, sequenced in a study of blood T cell repertoires in COVID-19. Data came from immunoSEQ multiplex PCR; TCRdb stores just in-frame clones and leaves some out. The table records about 89,000 clones, over 65% of them present only once. Source material: peripheral blood. Every receptor here comes from a human donor in a cohort sampled during active COVID-19.

The CDR3 region has the DNA TGCAGTGCTAGAACAGGCGAGCAGTACTTC. This codes for CSARTGEQYF. The genes are TRBV20-1 and TRBJ2-7; the D gene is possibly TRBD1 (5 bases). With 2 bases removed from V and 6 bases from J, the gap between germline ends came to 5 bases. This CDR3 spans 10 amino acids. Germline lookup yields CDR1 DFQATT and CDR2 SNEGSKA (reference sequence).

The chain has TRBV7-2 and TRBJ2-3, with TRBD2 matching over 9 bases. V dropped 5 bases and J dropped 6; count of bases not matched to a gene: 12. The CDR3 sequence is 16 residues long. Per germline, CDR1 SGHTA and CDR2 FQGNSA. The CDR3: CASSPALAGLKDTQYF. The DNA for the CDR3 is TGTGCCAGCAGCCCCGCACTAGCGGGCCTAAAGGATACGCAGTATTTT. Variable domain in full (rest from reference TRBV7-2 and TRBJ2-3): GAGVSQSPSNKVTEKGKDVELRCDPISGHTALYWYRQSLGQGLEFLIYFQGNSAPDKSGLPSDRFSAERTGGSVSTLTIQRTQQEDSAVYLCASSPALAGLKDTQYFGPGTRLTVL.

This clone appeared a few times. The chain couples TRBV28 to TRBJ1-5; D is unresolved. From germline, CDR1 is MDHEN and CDR2 SYDVKM. The CDR3 length is 15 residues. V was clipped by 6 bases and J by 2 bases, with 14 bases between them. The CDR3 sequence is CASRLSGTRNQPQHF. The CDR3 DNA reads as TGTGCCAGCAGACTAAGTGGCACACGCAATCAGCCCCAGCATTTT.

The CDR3 bases are TGTGCCAGCAGCACCGACACCGGGGGGACGACTGAAGCTTTCTTT. Protein: CASSTDTGGTTEAFF. The rearrangement uses TRBV5-5 and TRBJ1-1; perhaps TRBD1 as D (5 bases). The germline V gene encodes CDR1 SGHKS and CDR2 YYEKEE (reference sequence). The CDR3 runs to 15 residues. V shed 4 bases and J shed 5 bases, with 18 bases lying between them.

This sequence joins TRBV6-2 or TRBV6-3 and TRBJ1-1, with D maybe TRBD1 (6 bases). CDR1 MNHEY and CDR2 SVGEGT come from the germline V gene. The length of the CDR3 is 14 residues. The germline V and J ends were trimmed by 7 bases and 10 bases, with 22 bases remaining between them. CDR3 DNA sequence: TGTGCCAGCATTGACTCCTGGACAGTTTCGCGAGCTTTCTTT. It is translated as CASIDSWTVSRAFF.

V and J are TRBV29-1 and TRBJ2-7; D might be TRBD1 (5 bases). V lost 7 bases to trimming and J lost 5 bases, with 18 bases between them. Germline V gene sequence: CDR1 SQVTM, CDR2 ANQGSEA. CDR3 length: 13 amino acids. The CDR3 DNA reads as TGCAGCGCTTGGACCGGACAAGGGGACGAGCAGTACTTC. Amino acid sequence: CSAWTGQGDEQYF.

The chain combines TRBV29-1 with TRBJ2-3; D might be TRBD2 (6 bases). V lost 8 bases and J lost 2, with 11 bases in between. Looked up from germline, CDR1 is SQVTM and CDR2 is ANQGSEA. The CDR3 has 12 residues. The CDR3 is CSTRDFTDTQYF. The CDR3 nucleotides read TGCAGCACCCGGGACTTCACAGATACGCAGTATTTT.

The rearrangement joins TRBV7-2 to TRBJ2-2; 7 positions match TRBD2. Germline V gene sequence: CDR1 SGHTA, CDR2 FQGNSA. The CDR3 length is 15 residues. The V and J ends lost 5 bases and 4 bases, in that order; junction bases with no gene match: 7. The CDR3 is CASSPRLAGTGELFF. In nucleotides, the CDR3 is TGTGCCAGCAGCCCGAGACTAGCCGGCACCGGGGAGCTGTTTTTT.

This chain joins TRBV18 and TRBJ2-7; perhaps TRBD2 as D (6 bases). The CDR3 is made up of 13 amino acids. Germline lookup yields CDR1 KGHSH and CDR2 LQKENI. V lost 3 bases and J 1 base, leaving 7 bases between the germline ends. The CDR3 spells CASSPGGSYEQYF. Written as DNA, the CDR3 is TGTGCCAGCTCACCGGGGGGATCCTACGAGCAGTACTTC.

This clone showed up just a few times. V is TRBV29-1 and J is TRBJ2-2; 11 nucleotides line up with TRBD1. Germline CDR1 SQVTM, CDR2 ANQGSEA. The CDR3 runs 14 residues. With 7 bases clipped from V and 4 bases from J, the junction kept 5 bases outside the gene matches. CDR3 loop: CSARGQGGTGELFF. In DNA, the CDR3 is TGCAGCGCCCGGGGACAGGGGGGCACCGGGGAGCTGTTTTTT.

The chain links TRBV7-3 to TRBJ1-6; D uncertain. From germline, CDR1 is SGHTA and CDR2 FQGTGA. This CDR3 has 13 residues. Trimming cost V 5 bases and J 8 bases, with 10 bases left between them. The CDR3 DNA follows: TGTGCCAGCAGCCGAGGGTTGGATTCACCCCTCCACTTT. It encodes CASSRGLDSPLHF.